Each of the 21 T cell receptor beta chains below was sequenced from the same sample in a study of blood T cell repertoires in COVID-19. The assay was immunoSEQ multiplex PCR, and TCRdb's table has in-frame clones only and misses some. The table includes tens of thousands of clones, around 83% detected once. The sample comprised peripheral blood. The origin of the receptors is a man in his 60s with COVID-19, enrolled during active disease.

Points on this clone: Compared with germline, one end of the junction differs, possibly owing to a read error. V is TRBV6-1 and J is TRBJ1-2, with TRBD1 as a possible D gene (5 bases). CDR1 is MNHNS, CDR2 SASEGT, per germline. CDR3 length: 13 residues. This CDR3 is CASREGTDYGYTF. DNA for the CDR3: TGTGCCAGCAGGGAAGGGACTGACTATGGCTACACCTTC.

The chain has TRBV19 and TRBJ1-2, with 9 bases lining up with TRBD1. V was pared by 0 bases and J by 7 bases, with 0 bases of the junction left unmatched. Germline lookup yields CDR1 LNHDA and CDR2 SQIVND (reference sequence). The CDR3 loop spans 13 amino acids. The CDR3 DNA reads TGTGCCAGTAGTATAGAGGACAGGGGTGGCTACACCTTC. Its translation: CASSIEDRGGYTF.

The chain is built from TRBV28 and TRBJ1-3; D is ambiguous. Germline loops: CDR1 MDHEN, CDR2 SYDVKM. Trimming pared 3 bases from V and 0 bases from J, leaving 3 bases between. The CDR3 length is 13 residues. CDR3 DNA: TGTGCCAGCAGTTTCAACTCTGGAAACACCATATATTTT. This translates into CASSFNSGNTIYF. The full variable domain, in which reference TRBV28 and TRBJ1-3 provide the parts outside the CDR3, is DVKVTQSSRYLVKRTGEKVFLECVQDMDHENMFWYRQDPGLGLRLIYFSYDVKMKEKGDIPEGYSVSREKKERFSLILESASTNQTSMYLCASSFNSGNTIYFGEGSWLTVV.

This clone has more than one count but fewer than ten. The CDR3 region has the DNA TGTGCCAGCAGCTCAAGACTCACCTCGAAAGAAGAGACCCAGTACTTC. It specifies CASSSRLTSKEETQYF. The chain recombines TRBV11-2 with TRBJ2-5; D remains ambiguous. The ends were cut back, 4 bases at V and 3 bases at J, with 18 bases in the middle. The CDR3 runs 16 residues. Germline V gives CDR1 SGHAT, CDR2 FQNNGV.

This sequence joins TRBV5-6 and TRBJ1-2, with 9 positions matching TRBD1. This CDR3 contains 14 residues. Germline V gene data show CDR1 as SGHDT and CDR2 as YYEEEE. Trimming took 0 bases from V and 7 from J; bases not matched to a gene: 4. In DNA, the CDR3 is TGTGCCAGCAGCTTGGCCGGACAGGGGTTTGGCTACACCTTC. Translated: CASSLAGQGFGYTF.

The chain uses TRBV10-1 and TRBJ1-3; the D is unclear. Looked up from germline, CDR1 is WNHNN and CDR2 is SYGVQD (reference sequence). Trimming removed 2 bases from V and 3 bases from J, with 8 bases in between. This CDR3 region has 14 residues. The CDR3 DNA sequence: TGCGCCAGCAGTGAGCCCGGGGTTGGAAACACCATATATTTT. It codes for CASSEPGVGNTIYF.

CDR3 bases: TGTGCCAGCTCACCATCATACAGTAACACTGAAGCTTTCTTT. Protein product: CASSPSYSNTEAFF. The chain is built from TRBV18 and TRBJ1-1; the D is unclear. V lost 2 bases and J 2 bases, leaving 9 bases between the germline ends. Germline V gene sequence: CDR1 KGHSH, CDR2 LQKENI. This CDR3 has 14 residues.

The rearrangement links TRBV6-5 to TRBJ2-5; D may be TRBD1 (5 bases). This CDR3 region has 14 residues. V shed 4 bases and J shed 4 bases, with 13 bases lying between them. Looked up from germline, CDR1 is MNHEY and CDR2 is SVGAGI. The CDR3 loop reads CASSSMIGVETQYF. CDR3 nucleotide sequence: TGTGCCAGCAGTTCCATGATAGGGGTAGAGACCCAGTACTTC.

The J gene is TRBJ1-5, the V gene TRBV30; D is undetermined. Trimming removed 0 bases at V and 5 bases at J, with 8 bases between. This CDR3 contains 13 residues. Germline-derived CDR1 and CDR2 are GTSNPN and SVGIG (reference sequence). The CDR3, as DNA: TGTGCCTGGAGTGTGTCAGAAGATCAGCCCCAGCATTTT. Translation gives CAWSVSEDQPQHF.

The J gene is TRBJ1-2, the V gene TRBV7-9; D perhaps matches TRBD1 (6 bases). The germline V gene has CDR1 SEHNR and CDR2 FQNEAQ (reference sequence). V lost 1 base and J 4 bases, leaving 13 bases between the germline ends. This CDR3 comprises 15 residues. The CDR3 reads CASSLDNREPYGYTF. Here the CDR3 DNA reads TGTGCCAGCAGCTTAGACAACAGGGAACCCTATGGCTACACCTTC.

There are a few counts of this clone. The V gene is TRBV7-3, the J gene TRBJ2-3, with 7 nucleotides matching TRBD2. V was clipped by 5 bases and J by 5 bases; unmatched bases: 10. Germline V CDR1 and CDR2: SGHTA, FQGTGA. This CDR3 comprises 15 residues. In nucleotides, the CDR3 is TGTGCCAGCAGCCTAGGAGGTAGCGGGTTAGATACGCAGTATTTT. As protein: CASSLGGSGLDTQYF.

The chain uses TRBV10-1 and TRBJ2-7; weak D call: TRBD1 (6 bases). Germline V lookup: CDR1 WNHNN, CDR2 SYGVQD (reference sequence). With 3 bases removed from V and 2 bases from J, the gap between germline ends came to 8 bases. The CDR3 covers 13 residues. CDR3 protein: CASSEGGPYEQYF. Here the CDR3 DNA reads TGCGCCAGCAGTGAAGGGGGTCCCTACGAGCAGTACTTC.

Comments on this clone: One end of the junction is discordant with germline, which a read error may explain. The chain uses TRBV2 and TRBJ2-5, with D unresolved. The germline gives CDR1 SNHLY, CDR2 FYNNEI. This CDR3 has 13 amino acids. The CDR3 is CASSEGQQETQYF. The CDR3 DNA reads as TGTGCCAGCAGCGAAGGTCAGCAAGAGACCCAGTACTTC.

This rearrangement joins TRBV2 to TRBJ2-3; TRBD2 might be the D (6 bases). CDR3 length equals 15 residues. Germline values: CDR1 SNHLY, CDR2 FYNNEI. Between the trimmed V and J ends, which lost 8 bases and 0 bases, there was a span of 15 bases. The CDR3 nucleotides are TGTGCCAGCGTTAGGGGACTGAAAAGCACAGATACGCAGTATTTT. It is translated as CASVRGLKSTDTQYF.

This clone was seen only once. V usage is TRBV7-3 and J usage is TRBJ1-3, with unresolved D. V lost 4 bases and J 4 bases, leaving 8 bases between the germline ends. This CDR3 is built from 13 residues. Germline CDR1 reads SGHTA; CDR2 reads FQGTGA. The CDR3 sequence is CASSSREGNTIYF. The CDR3 DNA is TGTGCCAGCAGCTCCCGAGAAGGAAACACCATATATTTT. Variable domain in full (rest from reference TRBV7-3 and TRBJ1-3): GAGVSQTPSNKVTEKGKYVELRCDPISGHTALYWYRQSLGQGPEFLIYFQGTGAADDSGLPNDRFFAVRPEGSVSTLKIQRTERGDSAVYLCASSSREGNTIYFGEGSWLTVV.

This chain's CDR3 is CASSGQGDTQYF. CDR3 coding DNA: TGTGCCAGCAGCGGACAGGGGGATACGCAGTATTTT. The rearrangement joins TRBV2 to TRBJ2-3; 9 bases match TRBD1. Unmatched junction bases numbered 1, after V lost 6 bases and J lost 6 bases. The CDR3 is 12 residues long. The germline V gene has CDR1 SNHLY and CDR2 FYNNEI.

The chain employs TRBV6-5 and TRBJ1-4, with TRBD1 identical over 7 bases. The J segment lost 7 bases and the V segment lost 0 bases, leaving 2 bases of the junction unmatched. The CDR3 spans 14 residues. CDR1 MNHEY and CDR2 SVGAGI come from the germline V gene. The CDR3 DNA reads as TGTGCCAGCAGTTACTCTCAGGGGGTTGAAAAACTGTTTTTT. Translating gives CASSYSQGVEKLFF.

Only a few counts were recorded for this clone. The chain carries TRBV27 and TRBJ2-2; possibly TRBD1 for D (5 bases). This CDR3 contains 14 residues. The ends were cut back, 5 bases at V and 1 base at J, with 8 bases in the middle. Germline-derived CDR1 and CDR2 are MNHEY and SMNVEV (reference sequence). The CDR3 spells CASSRTWNTGELFF. The CDR3, as DNA: TGTGCCAGCAGTAGGACATGGAACACCGGGGAGCTGTTTTTT.

This clone was recorded once. The V and J genes are TRBV6-5 and TRBJ2-5, with D tentatively TRBD1 (6 bases). CDR3 length equals 13 residues. CDR1 is MNHEY, CDR2 SVGAGI, per germline. The V end was cut by 7 bases, the J end by 4 bases, with 13 bases between. The CDR3: CASMGQWGETQYF. Written as DNA, the CDR3 is TGTGCCAGCATGGGACAATGGGGAGAGACCCAGTACTTC.

This chain joins TRBV19 and TRBJ2-3; TRBD1 aligns across 8 bases. The CDR3 has 12 amino acids. Germline V gene lookup returns CDR1 LNHDA and CDR2 SQIVND (reference sequence). The ends lost 10 bases at V and 4 bases at J; junction bases unmatched: 4. CDR3 sequence (DNA): TGTGCCACGACAGGGGCCGCAGATACGCAGTATTTT. Amino acid sequence: CATTGAADTQYF.

The gene calls are TRBV6-5 and TRBJ1-4; 9 positions agree with TRBD1. Per germline, CDR1 MNHEY and CDR2 SVGAGI. Trimming at V came to 6 bases and at J to 8 bases, leaving 7 bases not matched to a gene. The CDR3 spans 14 residues. Here the CDR3 reads CASRGGQGGEKLFF. Written as DNA, the CDR3 is TGTGCCAGCAGAGGGGGACAGGGTGGCGAAAAACTGTTTTTT.